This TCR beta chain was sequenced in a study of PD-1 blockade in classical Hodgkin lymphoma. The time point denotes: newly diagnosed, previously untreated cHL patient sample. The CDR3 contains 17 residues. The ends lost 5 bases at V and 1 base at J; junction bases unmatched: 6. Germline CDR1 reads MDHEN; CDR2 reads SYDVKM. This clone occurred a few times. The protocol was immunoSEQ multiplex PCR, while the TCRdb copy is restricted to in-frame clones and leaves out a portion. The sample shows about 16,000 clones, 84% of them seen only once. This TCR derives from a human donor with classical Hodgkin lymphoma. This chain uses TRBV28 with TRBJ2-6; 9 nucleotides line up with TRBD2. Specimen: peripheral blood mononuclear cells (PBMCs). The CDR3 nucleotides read TGTGCCAGCAGTGATAGCGGGAGTTCGTCTGGGGCCAACGTCCTGACTTTC. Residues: CASSDSGSSSGANVLTF. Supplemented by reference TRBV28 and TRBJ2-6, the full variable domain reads DVKVTQSSRYLVKRTGEKVFLECVQDMDHENMFWYRQDPGLGLRLIYFSYDVKMKEKGDIPEGYSVSREKKERFSLILESASTNQTSMYLCASSDSGSSSGANVLTFGAGSRLTVL.